The clone carrying this T cell receptor (beta chain) was counted only a few times. Its antigen is as yet unknown. Researchers used the Oncomine TCR Beta short-read assay to sequence DNA from cultured CD4+ T cells. One entry per CDR3 protein results from TCRdb running MiXCR on the PCR reads. The sample comprises thousands of distinct CDR3 sequences, around 50% of which are singletons, and approximately 8% rests with the top ten. This specimen belongs to a study of vaccination and CD4 T cells after COVID-19. Study-wide results and limits: Spike mono-reactivity was the property of 304 of 307 vaccine-specific clones in convalescent patients.

Regarding treatment: roughly 10-day PBMC culture with coronavirus spike peptide pools or control peptides (ViraFEST assay). Culture of 1.9 million or so PBMCs per well took place with about 10 IU/ml IL-2 and 8.5 to 10 ug/ml peptide pools. Germline lookup yields CDR1 MNHNS and CDR2 SASEGT. This CDR3 region has 14 residues. V gave up 11 bases and J gave up 2 bases; unmatched junction bases: 12. The TCR sequence derives from a human donor who had recovered from COVID-19. The chain joins TRBV6-1 to TRBJ2-7, with 7 bases identical to TRBD1. The material sequenced was CD4+ T cells from blood, cultured in vitro. The CDR3 sequence is CAAVTGLGTYEQYF. The CDR3 DNA sequence: TGTGCCGCCGTGACAGGGTTGGGAACCTACGAGCAGTACTTC.